Below, 9 T cell receptor beta chains from the same sample are listed, as sequenced in a study of cytomegalovirus exposure and HLA in healthy donors. Method: immunoSEQ multiplex PCR; TCRdb's copy keeps in-frame clones and lacks some. Of around 300,000 clones listed, roughly 90% are singletons. The specimen sequenced was PBMCs. The receptors here all came from a man younger than 40 in good health and CMV-seronegative.

The chain has TRBV2 and TRBJ1-1, with D perhaps TRBD1 (6 bases). CDR3 length: 17 amino acids. The germline V and J ends were trimmed by 6 bases and 1 base, with 21 bases remaining between them. Germline V gene lookup returns CDR1 SNHLY and CDR2 FYNNEI. CDR3 sequence: CASSLLRTGRGNTEAFF. In nucleotides, the CDR3 is TGTGCCAGCAGCCTACTTAGAACAGGGAGGGGGAACACTGAAGCTTTCTTT.

The rearrangement joins TRBV6-5 to TRBJ2-7, with 7 nucleotides matching TRBD1. Germline trimming cut 5 bases from V and 0 bases from J; bases unmatched to any gene: 7. The CDR3 length is 15 residues. Germline V gene lookup returns CDR1 MNHEY and CDR2 SVGAGI. The CDR3 DNA reads as TGTGCCAGCAGTAAGGACAGGACGCGCTCCTACGAGCAGTACTTC. This encodes CASSKDRTRSYEQYF.

The J gene is TRBJ2-7, the V gene TRBV6-5; TRBD1 is a possible D gene (6 bases). CDR3 length equals 14 residues. Trimming left V 5 bases short and J 3 bases short, with 14 bases between. Germline V lookup: CDR1 MNHEY, CDR2 SVGAGI. The CDR3 DNA is TGTGCCAGCAGTCGATCACAGGGTTTCTACGAGCAGTACTTC. Its protein product is CASSRSQGFYEQYF.

This rearrangement joins TRBV7-8 to TRBJ2-7; D call uncertain. The V end was cut by 1 base, the J end by 3 bases, with 16 bases between. Germline CDR1 SGHVS, CDR2 FQNEAQ. CDR3 length: 16 amino acids. Written as DNA, the CDR3 is TGTGCCAGCAGCTTAGTTGTAGTTCCCGGCGGCTACGAGCAGTACTTC. This sequence encodes CASSLVVVPGGYEQYF.

V usage is TRBV7-6 and J usage is TRBJ1-2; TRBD1 agrees at 8 bases. The CDR3 is 14 residues long. Germline CDR1 and CDR2: SGHVS and FNYEAQ. The J segment lost 5 bases and the V segment lost 5 bases, leaving 7 bases of the junction unmatched. CDR3 in DNA: TGTGCCAGCAGCCAAGGGACAGGCCGATATGGCTACACCTTC. This translates into CASSQGTGRYGYTF.

This clone was found once. The genes are TRBV6-5 and TRBJ2-5, with 7 nucleotides matching TRBD1. Germline V gene data show CDR1 as MNHEY and CDR2 as SVGAGI. Trimming cost V 5 bases and J 5 bases; bases outside gene matches: 11. This CDR3 comprises 15 residues. The CDR3 DNA follows: TGTGCCAGCAGTGTGGACAGGTCGGGGAGTGAGACCCAGTACTTC. It is translated as CASSVDRSGSETQYF.

V and J are TRBV7-9 and TRBJ2-3; the D gene is possibly TRBD2 (5 bases). The germline V gene has CDR1 SEHNR and CDR2 FQNEAQ (reference sequence). The CDR3 is 15 residues long. V was cut by 5 bases and J by 12 bases, with 24 bases left in between. For the CDR3, the DNA is TGTGCCAGCAGCGGTGGAGGCAGATGGCAGGATCCTCAGTATTTT. Its protein is CASSGGGRWQDPQYF.

The chain recombines TRBV27 with TRBJ1-5; a weak D match, TRBD1 (5 bases). The germline CDR1 and CDR2 sequences are MNHEY and SMNVEV (reference sequence). Trimming removed 3 bases from V and 3 bases from J, with 12 bases in between. There are 15 residues in the CDR3. CDR3 in DNA: TGTGCCAGCAGTTTTTCCGACAGTGACAATCAGCCCCAGCATTTT. Translation gives CASSFSDSDNQPQHF.

CDR3 residues: CASSHDRAQETQYF. The CDR3 DNA reads as TGTGCCAGCAGTCATGACAGGGCCCAAGAGACCCAGTACTTC. V is TRBV6-1 and J is TRBJ2-5; 7 nucleotides match TRBD1. The CDR3 consists of 14 residues. Per germline, CDR1 MNHNS and CDR2 SASEGT. V lost 5 bases and J lost 1; bases outside the gene matches: 4.